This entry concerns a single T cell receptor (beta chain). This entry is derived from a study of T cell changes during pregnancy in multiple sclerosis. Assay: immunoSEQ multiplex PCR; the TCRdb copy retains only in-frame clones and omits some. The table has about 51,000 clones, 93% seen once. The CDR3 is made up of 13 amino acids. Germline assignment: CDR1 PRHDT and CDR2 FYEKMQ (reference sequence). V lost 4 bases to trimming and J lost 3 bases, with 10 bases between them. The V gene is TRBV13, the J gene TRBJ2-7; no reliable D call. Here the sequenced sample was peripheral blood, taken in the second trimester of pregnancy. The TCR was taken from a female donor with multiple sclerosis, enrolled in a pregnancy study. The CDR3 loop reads CASSSVPGYEQYF. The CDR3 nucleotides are TGTGCCAGCAGCTCTGTCCCGGGCTACGAGCAGTACTTC. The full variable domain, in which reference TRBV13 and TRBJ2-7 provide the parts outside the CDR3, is AAGVIQSPRHLIKEKRETATLKCYPIPRHDTVYWYQQGPGQDPQFLISFYEKMQSDKGSIPDRFSAQQFSDYHSELNMSSLELGDSALYFCASSSVPGYEQYFGPGTRLTVT.